This TCR beta chain was identified during a study of post-analysis software for immune sequencing data. This CDR3 is 10 amino acids long. CDR1 is SNHLY, CDR2 FYNNEI, per germline. Each TCR beta cDNA library carried unique molecular identifiers. TCRdb re-derived calls from the PCR reads in MiXCR, one entry per CDR3 protein. Of some 700,000 distinct CDR3 sequences listed, around 64% were seen once; the top ten hold 11%. Study observations and caveats: Elevated frequency relative to controls characterized several TRBV segments in patients, TRBV5-6, TRBV5-1 and TRBV20-1 among them.

Concerning this clonotype: Its specificity is unknown.

The specimen sequenced was blood. The genes are TRBV2 and TRBJ2-7; D is unclear. Matching the DNA end better, TRBJ2-4 makes the J call doubtful. The receptor was isolated from a girl aged 2-10 years with multiple sclerosis. The CDR3 DNA reads TGTGCCAGCACTAGGGACATTCAGTACTTC. It is translated as CASTRDIQYF.